The clone carrying this T cell receptor beta chain has at least ten counts. The sample is drawn from a study of CD8 T cells in ankylosing spondylitis. TCRdb reprocessed the 5' RACE reads with MiXCR, giving one entry per CDR3 protein. Seen here are 200,000 to 250,000 distinct CDR3 sequences, 10% to 13% observed once, and the top ten hold 21%. The sample consisted of blood, either unsorted or a sorted T cell fraction (not recorded which). The origin of this receptor is a male donor with ankylosing spondylitis or in good health (not recorded which).

CDR3 bases: TGTGCCAGCAGCCTGGACGGACCCAATGAGCAGTTCTTC. It codes for CASSLDGPNEQFF. The rearrangement links TRBV28 to TRBJ2-1; D not certain. This CDR3 is 13 amino acids long. Trimming removed 6 bases from V and 6 bases from J, with 12 bases in between. CDR1 is MDHEN, CDR2 SYDVKM, per germline. Combining the CDR3 with reference TRBV28 and TRBJ2-1 gives the whole variable domain DVKVTQSSRYLVKRTGEKVFLECVQDMDHENMFWYRQDPGLGLRLIYFSYDVKMKEKGDIPEGYSVSREKKERFSLILESASTNQTSMYLCASSLDGPNEQFFGPGTRLTVL.